This T cell receptor beta chain was sequenced for a study of blood T cell repertoires in COVID-19. About the research overall: Samples taken during acute and convalescent COVID-19 were collected in the United States, Italy and Spain. The analysed material was cDNA or gDNA that came from T cells, B-cell-depleted T cells, or PBMCs.

Seattle-derived patients entered the study during active infection and were followed longitudinally. V was clipped by 8 bases and J by 9 bases, with 20 bases between them. The CDR3 covers 15 residues. CDR1 MDHEN and CDR2 SYDVKM come from the germline V gene. As originally analysed: Amplified reference gene primers provided the basis for estimating nucleated cell counts. Sequencing used immunoSEQ multiplex PCR; TCRdb keeps in-frame clones, though not all of them. Clone size and the V and J calls come from that table; the DNA yielded D and trimming. The sample shows about 180,000 clones, 85% to 90% of them seen only once.

The rearrangement links TRBV28 to TRBJ2-6; no reliable D call. This receptor was obtained from a woman aged 70-85 years with COVID-19, enrolled during active disease. Sequencing was performed on peripheral blood. CDR3 sequence: CASEDYASLGNVLTF. CDR3 DNA sequence: TGTGCCAGCGAAGATTATGCGTCGCTTGGCAACGTCCTGACTTTC.